The 28 T cell receptor beta chains in this list originate from one sample, sequenced in a study of a mutant IDH1 vaccine in newly diagnosed glioma. As for time point: week 47, end of study. Alongside topical imiquimod, each dose of vaccine comprised 300 ug of mutant IDH1 20-mer peptide. Sequencing was performed with immunoSEQ multiplex PCR; in TCRdb, only in-frame clones are kept and a portion is missing. The sample consists of about 52,000 clones, 60% to 85% of them appearing once. What these receptors recognize is not known. The source was PBMCs, collected from a glioma patient whose treatment included an IDH1 peptide vaccine. These receptors were obtained from a woman aged 35 to 49 with glioma. Some clones in this sample may be carry-over from other donors' samples.

The chain joins TRBV2 to TRBJ2-7; D uncertain. Per germline, CDR1 SNHLY and CDR2 FYNNEI. This CDR3 has 17 amino acids. Deletions cut 3 bases from V and 5 bases from J, with 23 bases between. CDR3 sequence (DNA): TGTGCCAGCAGTGACCCAAAGAGGCTAGGGAAAGCCGACGAGCAGTACTTC. Its translation is CASSDPKRLGKADEQYF. Combining the CDR3 with reference TRBV2 and TRBJ2-7 gives the whole variable domain EPEVTQTPSHQVTQMGQEVILRCVPISNHLYFYWYRQILGQKVEFLVSFYNNEISEKSEIFDDQFSVERPDGSNFTLKIRSTKLEDSAMYFCASSDPKRLGKADEQYFGPGTRLTVT.

The chain employs TRBV5-1 and TRBJ2-5; D gene ambiguous. The CDR3 spans 14 residues. The germline CDR1 and CDR2 sequences are SGHRS and YFSETQ. The germline V and J ends were trimmed by 0 bases and 5 bases, with 11 bases remaining between them. The CDR3 nucleotides are TGCGCCAGCAGCTTGGCTCAACGGGTGGAGACCCAGTACTTC. Protein: CASSLAQRVETQYF. Variable domain in full (rest from reference TRBV5-1 and TRBJ2-5): KAGVTQTPRYLIKTRGQQVTLSCSPISGHRSVSWYQQTPGQGLQFLFEYFSETQRNKGNFPGRFSGRQFSNSRSEMNVSTLELGDSALYLCASSLAQRVETQYFGPGTRLLVL.

The V and J genes are TRBV30 and TRBJ2-1; 7 bases map to TRBD2. The CDR3 covers 15 residues. The J segment lost 5 bases and the V segment lost 3 bases, leaving 10 bases of the junction unmatched. Germline V lookup: CDR1 GTSNPN, CDR2 SVGIG (reference sequence). CDR3 sequence reads: CAWSGGWGRNNEQFF. In DNA, the CDR3 is TGTGCCTGGAGCGGGGGGTGGGGCCGGAACAATGAGCAGTTCTTC. The full variable domain, with the rest looked up from reference TRBV30 and TRBJ2-1, is SQTIHQWPATLVQPVGSPLSLECTVEGTSNPNLYWYRQAAGRGLQLLFYSVGIGQISSEVPQNLSASRPQDRQFILSSKKLLLSDSGFYLCAWSGGWGRNNEQFFGPGTRLTVL.

The gene calls are TRBV11-3 and TRBJ2-1; 12 positions match TRBD2. The CDR3 sequence is 17 residues long. With 4 bases clipped from V and 7 bases from J, the junction kept 11 bases outside the gene matches. Germline-derived CDR1 and CDR2 are SGHNT and YENEEA. CDR3 DNA: TGTGCCAGCAGCTCCAGGACTAGCGGGGAGGGTAGGAATGAGCAGTTCTTC. It codes for CASSSRTSGEGRNEQFF.

This sequence joins TRBV2 and TRBJ1-2; TRBD1 matches at 8 bases. The V gene end was trimmed by 3 bases and the J gene end by 4 bases; junction bases not matched to a gene: 4. Germline CDR1 is SNHLY and CDR2 is FYNNEI. CDR3 length equals 14 residues. The CDR3 nucleotides are TGTGCCAGCAGTGAGAGGACAGGGATCTATGGCTACACCTTC. This encodes CASSERTGIYGYTF.

This clone has just a few counts. The CDR3 DNA sequence: TGCGCCAGCAGCTGGCAGGGGGGACTCTCCTACGAGCAGTACTTC. It specifies CASSWQGGLSYEQYF. The J gene is TRBJ2-7, the V gene TRBV5-1, with D perhaps matching TRBD1 (7 bases). CDR3 length: 15 residues. V was cut by 3 bases and J by 0 bases, with 13 bases left in between. Germline V CDR1 and CDR2: SGHRS, YFSETQ.

The V and J genes are TRBV27 and TRBJ1-2; possible D gene TRBD1, 6 bases. Per germline, CDR1 MNHEY and CDR2 SMNVEV (reference sequence). V was cut by 5 bases and J by 3 bases, with 10 bases left in between. The CDR3 covers 13 residues. The CDR3 loop is CASSTRTDYGYTF. DNA for the CDR3: TGTGCCAGCAGTACACGGACAGACTATGGCTACACCTTC.

This chain links TRBV2 with TRBJ2-1, with 8 bases aligning to TRBD2. The V gene's germline CDR1 is SNHLY and CDR2 FYNNEI. The CDR3 totals 14 residues. After removal of 5 bases from V and 7 bases from J, the junction contained 7 bases not matched to a gene. CDR3 loop: CASSPRTSKNEQFF. Written as DNA, the CDR3 is TGTGCCAGCAGTCCTAGGACTAGCAAGAATGAGCAGTTCTTC.

In DNA, the CDR3 is TGCGCCAGCAGCTTGACCCCAGGGGGAAGGGGCACAGATACGCAGTATTTT. Translation gives CASSLTPGGRGTDTQYF. V gene TRBV5-1 combines with J gene TRBJ2-3, with 7 bases lining up with TRBD1. The CDR3 extends over 17 amino acids. The germline gives CDR1 SGHRS, CDR2 YFSETQ. The junction had 9 bases not matched to a gene; V was cut back by 1 base and J by 1 base.

This clone came up once. This sequence joins TRBV18 and TRBJ2-3; D gene uncertain. In germline, CDR1 is KGHSH, CDR2 LQKENI. CDR3 length: 14 residues. The V end was cut by 0 bases, the J end by 5 bases, with 9 bases between. The CDR3 reads CASSPPTRQDTQYF. In DNA form, the CDR3 reads TGTGCCAGCTCACCACCGACAAGGCAAGATACGCAGTATTTT.

The V gene is TRBV13, the J gene TRBJ1-2; the D is unclear. The germline V and J ends were trimmed by 7 bases and 6 bases, with 18 bases remaining between them. CDR1 and CDR2 (germline): PRHDT, FYEKMQ (reference sequence). There are 14 residues in the CDR3. CDR3 in DNA: TGTGCCAGCACCGCGGCCGGGTTCACAGATGGCTACACCTTC. Translated: CASTAAGFTDGYTF.

The chain couples TRBV29-1 to TRBJ1-2; 8 bases map to TRBD1. V shed 4 bases, J shed 0 bases, and the junction held 4 bases outside the gene matches. The CDR3 is 14 residues long. The germline CDR1 and CDR2 sequences are SQVTM and ANQGSEA. The CDR3 sequence: CSVGQGASNYGYTF. The CDR3 DNA follows: TGCAGCGTTGGGCAGGGGGCGTCTAACTATGGCTACACCTTC.

A note on this clone: One junction end does not reproduce the germline sequence, and a read error may be involved. Other DNA sequences from this sample encode an identical CDR3 as well. The rearrangement links TRBV10-3 to TRBJ1-1; weak D call: TRBD1 (6 bases). Germline lookup yields CDR1 ENHRY and CDR2 SYGVKD. This CDR3 spans 14 amino acids. This CDR3 reads CAISGGTPDTEAFF. The CDR3 coding sequence is TGTGCCATCAGTGGGGGGACACCCGACACTGAAGCCTTCTTT.

The chain couples TRBV19 to TRBJ2-2; the D gene is possibly TRBD1 (5 bases). This CDR3 spans 15 amino acids. Germline V lookup: CDR1 LNHDA, CDR2 SQIVND (reference sequence). V lost 4 bases, J lost 2 bases, and 11 bases lay in between. In nucleotides, the CDR3 is TGTGCCAGTAGTAGGCCGCAGGGAAACACCGGGGAGCTGTTTTTT. It is translated as CASSRPQGNTGELFF.

The chain is built from TRBV5-1 and TRBJ2-7, with TRBD2 matching over 7 bases. The CDR3 has 14 amino acids. V shed 0 bases and J 3 bases; nucleotides not matched to a gene: 3. Germline V lookup: CDR1 SGHRS, CDR2 YFSETQ. The CDR3 DNA is TGCGCCAGCAGCTTGGTTCTAGCGGACTACGAGCAGTACTTC. Translated: CASSLVLADYEQYF.

This chain uses TRBV10-3 with TRBJ2-7, with 7 bases identical to TRBD1. The CDR3 is 15 residues long. The V and J ends lost 3 bases and 6 bases, in that order; junction bases with no gene match: 11. The germline V gene has CDR1 ENHRY and CDR2 SYGVKD. The CDR3: CAISDNRGPPGEQYF. The CDR3 DNA reads TGTGCCATCAGTGATAACAGGGGACCTCCTGGCGAGCAGTACTTC.

DNA of the CDR3: TGCGCCAGCAGCTTGGTTGCAGGGTCCGACGAGCAGTACTTC. Protein sequence: CASSLVAGSDEQYF. The chain couples TRBV5-1 to TRBJ2-7; tentatively, D is TRBD1 (5 bases). The CDR3 consists of 14 residues. The germline V and J ends were trimmed by 0 bases and 5 bases, with 12 bases remaining between them. Germline V gene lookup returns CDR1 SGHRS and CDR2 YFSETQ. The variable domain in full, with the rest retrieved from reference TRBV5-1 and TRBJ2-7, is KAGVTQTPRYLIKTRGQQVTLSCSPISGHRSVSWYQQTPGQGLQFLFEYFSETQRNKGNFPGRFSGRQFSNSRSEMNVSTLELGDSALYLCASSLVAGSDEQYFGPGTRLTVT.

The genes are TRBV5-4 and TRBJ1-5, with 9 bases matching TRBD1. V lost 3 bases and J lost 11; bases outside the gene matches: 12. Germline CDR1 and CDR2: SGHNT and YYREEE (reference sequence). The length of the CDR3 is 15 residues. The DNA of the CDR3 is TGTGCCAGCAGCTCGCGCGAGGACAGGGGCTCGACCCAGCATTTT. Amino acids: CASSSREDRGSTQHF.

This clone appeared a single time. This rearrangement joins TRBV27 to TRBJ1-1, with D unresolved. The CDR3 sequence is 14 residues long. Trimming removed 5 bases at V and 1 base at J, with 11 bases between. Germline CDR1 reads MNHEY; CDR2 reads SMNVEV (reference sequence). The chain's CDR3 is CASSPHLGNTEAFF. As DNA, the CDR3 is TGTGCCAGCAGTCCTCACCTTGGGAACACTGAAGCTTTCTTT.

In this sample, this clone turned up a few times. V and J are TRBV7-5 and TRBJ2-7; the D call in the table, TRBD1, was not verified against the DNA. TRBV7-5 is deemed a pseudogene. The CDR3 sequence is 15 residues long. In nucleotides, the CDR3 is TGTGCCAGAAGCTTGATACCAGACAGGTCCTACGAGCAGTACTTC. Translation: CARSLIPDRSYEQYF.

The rearrangement joins TRBV6-1 to TRBJ2-7; D is perhaps TRBD1 or TRBD2 (5 bases each). V lost 3 bases, J lost 3 bases, and 15 bases lay in between. From germline, CDR1 is MNHNS and CDR2 SASEGT. This CDR3 has 15 amino acids. The CDR3 region has the DNA TGTGCCAGCAGTGAGACAGTTCTGGCGGGCTACGAGCAGTACTTC. Its protein product is CASSETVLAGYEQYF.

This sequence joins TRBV7-8 and TRBJ2-1; 8 bases are a match to TRBD2. Trimming took 5 bases from V and 8 from J; bases not matched to a gene: 11. The length of the CDR3 is 15 residues. Germline V CDR1 and CDR2: SGHVS, FQNEAQ. The chain's CDR3 is CASSAGPGLDYEQFF. The CDR3 DNA reads TGTGCCAGCAGCGCAGGGCCGGGACTAGACTATGAGCAGTTCTTC.

This sequence joins TRBV6-5 and TRBJ1-3; D remains ambiguous. The germline gives CDR1 MNHEY, CDR2 SVGAGI. Trimming took off 2 bases at V and 3 bases at J, with 14 bases between the two ends. The CDR3 is 16 amino acids. This CDR3 is CASSYGSDHFGNTIYF. CDR3 in DNA: TGTGCCAGCAGTTACGGGTCAGATCACTTTGGAAACACCATATATTTT.

The V call is TRBV5-1, the J call TRBJ1-3, with a weak D call TRBD1 (6 bases). CDR1 and CDR2 (germline): SGHRS, YFSETQ. V was trimmed by 4 bases and J by 3 bases, leaving 17 bases between them. This CDR3 is built from 16 residues. CDR3 in amino acids: CASSLQGGADGNTIYF. The CDR3 nucleotides are TGCGCCAGCAGCCTACAGGGAGGGGCTGATGGAAACACCATATATTTT.

The J gene is TRBJ1-1, the V gene TRBV10-1; tentative D call: TRBD1 (5 bases). This CDR3 has 17 amino acids. Looked up from germline, CDR1 is WNHNN and CDR2 is SYGVQD (reference sequence). V lost 4 bases and J 0 bases, leaving 18 bases between the germline ends. The DNA of the CDR3 is TGCGCCAGCAGTGGAACGGGGCAACCTGGTCTGAACACTGAAGCTTTCTTT. As protein: CASSGTGQPGLNTEAFF.

This sequence joins TRBV5-1 and TRBJ2-5; 8 bases line up with TRBD1. The CDR3 is 15 residues long. Germline CDR1 SGHRS, CDR2 YFSETQ. V dropped 4 bases and J dropped 2; count of bases not matched to a gene: 7. This chain's CDR3 is CASSEQGAEQETQYF. Here the CDR3 DNA reads TGCGCCAGCAGCGAGCAGGGGGCCGAACAAGAGACCCAGTACTTC. The complete variable domain, with remaining parts taken from reference TRBV5-1 and TRBJ2-5, reads KAGVTQTPRYLIKTRGQQVTLSCSPISGHRSVSWYQQTPGQGLQFLFEYFSETQRNKGNFPGRFSGRQFSNSRSEMNVSTLELGDSALYLCASSEQGAEQETQYFGPGTRLLVL.

The chain combines TRBV7-9 with TRBJ2-1, with D possibly matching TRBD2 (6 bases). V was trimmed by 1 base and J by 3 bases, leaving 16 bases between them. Germline-derived CDR1 and CDR2 are SEHNR and FQNEAQ (reference sequence). The CDR3 contains 17 residues. CDR3 in amino acids: CASSLGIPGLIYNEQFF. The CDR3 DNA reads TGTGCCAGCAGCTTAGGGATCCCGGGACTTATCTACAATGAGCAGTTCTTC.

The chain has TRBV5-6 and TRBJ2-1, with D possibly being TRBD2 (6 bases). V was trimmed by 0 bases and J by 7 bases, leaving 14 bases between them. This CDR3 region has 15 residues. Germline V gene data show CDR1 as SGHDT and CDR2 as YYEEEE. The CDR3 loop reads CASSLVGAGRNEQFF. The CDR3 DNA reads as TGTGCCAGCAGCTTGGTTGGTGCAGGGAGGAATGAGCAGTTCTTC.